This paragraph covers one T cell receptor beta chain sequence. As yet, its antigen is unknown. The PCR made use of 60 Vbeta and 13 Jbeta primers. The protocol was immunoSEQ multiplex PCR, while the TCRdb copy is restricted to in-frame clones and leaves out a portion. The table has tens of thousands of clones, 81% seen once; the top ten hold 1% to 1.5%. The source of the sample is a study of cytomegalovirus exposure and HLA in healthy donors. Study details: The study placed about four fifths of its 398 genotyped donors in the Caucasian-associated ancestry cluster.

CDR1 and CDR2 (germline): SGHDT, YYEEEE. The trim removed 1 base at V and 0 bases at J, leaving 10 bases unmatched. This CDR3 has 18 amino acids. General observations from the study: Accurate prediction of HLA-A and HLA-B alleles (for most subjects) was reportedly achieved from TCR beta sequences. Some V segments (TRBV6-2 and TRBV6-3 among them) were excluded as indistinguishable.

The clonotype originates from a girl aged 2-10 years in good health and CMV-seropositive. The chain links TRBV5-6 to TRBJ2-1; TRBD2 agrees at 7 bases. The material sequenced was PBMCs. Here the CDR3 DNA reads TGTGCCAGCAGCTTGATGGCCGGGAGGCCTACCTCCTACAATGAGCAGTTCTTC. It translates to CASSLMAGRPTSYNEQFF.